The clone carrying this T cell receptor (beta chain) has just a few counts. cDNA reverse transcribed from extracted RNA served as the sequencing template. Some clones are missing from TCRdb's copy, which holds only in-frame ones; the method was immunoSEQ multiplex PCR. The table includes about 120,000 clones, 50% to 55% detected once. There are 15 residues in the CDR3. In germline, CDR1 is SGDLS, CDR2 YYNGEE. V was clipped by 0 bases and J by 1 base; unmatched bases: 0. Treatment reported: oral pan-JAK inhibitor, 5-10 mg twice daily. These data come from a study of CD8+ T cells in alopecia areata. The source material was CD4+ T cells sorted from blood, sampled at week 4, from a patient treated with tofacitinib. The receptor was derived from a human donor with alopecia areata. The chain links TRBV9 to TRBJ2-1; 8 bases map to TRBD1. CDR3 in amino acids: CASSVGTGSYNEQFF. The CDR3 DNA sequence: TGTGCCAGCAGCGTAGGGACAGGGTCCTACAATGAGCAGTTCTTC.